This T cell receptor beta chain is from a study of blood T cell repertoires in COVID-19. Turning to the study itself: Acute and convalescent COVID-19 specimens originated in the United States, Italy and Spain. Sources were T cells, B-cell-depleted T cells, or PBMCs; the material itself was cDNA or gDNA.

In the original analysis: Nucleated cell number was recorded as an estimate derived from reference gene primer amplification. Sequenced by immunoSEQ multiplex PCR; TCRdb stores in-frame clones only, minus some. V, J and clone size are taken as reported in that table, and D and trimming were inferred from the DNA itself. Of 300,000 to 400,000 clones listed, around 88% are singletons. The CDR3 is 17 residues long. The V end was cut by 3 bases, the J end by 4 bases, with 20 bases between. CDR1 and CDR2 from the germline V gene are SGHTS and YDEGEE. Material: peripheral blood. This TCR was sampled from a man under 40 with active or convalescent COVID-19. This rearrangement joins TRBV5-8 to TRBJ1-5, with a tentative D call TRBD1 (5 bases). The CDR3 region has the DNA TGTGCCAGCAGCTCCTTGGACATATCCCGGAGAAATCAGCCCCAGCATTTT. Amino acids: CASSSLDISRRNQPQHF.